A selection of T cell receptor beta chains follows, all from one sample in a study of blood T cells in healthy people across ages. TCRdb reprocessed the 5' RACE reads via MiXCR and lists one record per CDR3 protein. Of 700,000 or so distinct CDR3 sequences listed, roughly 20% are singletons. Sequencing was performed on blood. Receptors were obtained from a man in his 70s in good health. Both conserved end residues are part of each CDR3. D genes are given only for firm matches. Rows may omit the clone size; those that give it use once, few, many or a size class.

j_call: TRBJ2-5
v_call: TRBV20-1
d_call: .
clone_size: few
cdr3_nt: TGCAGTGCTGGACTGTCAAAGACCCAGTACTTC
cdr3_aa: CSAGLSKTQYF

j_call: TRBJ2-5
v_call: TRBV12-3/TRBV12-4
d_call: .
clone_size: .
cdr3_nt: TGTGCCAGCAGTTTCCCCAGACAGACCTATGAAGAGACCCAGTACTTC
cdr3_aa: CASSFPRQTYEETQYF

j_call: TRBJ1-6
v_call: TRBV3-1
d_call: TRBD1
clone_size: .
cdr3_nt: TGTGCCAGCAGCCAACGACAGGGAAGATATAATTCACCCCTCCACTTT
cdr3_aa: CASSQRQGRYNSPLHF

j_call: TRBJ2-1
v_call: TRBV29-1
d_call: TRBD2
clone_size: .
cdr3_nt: TGCAGCGTTGATGGACTAGCGGGAGAGGGGTCCTACAATGAGCAGTTCTTC
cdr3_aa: CSVDGLAGEGSYNEQFF

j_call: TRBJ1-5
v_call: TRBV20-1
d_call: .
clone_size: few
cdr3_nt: TGCAGTGCTAGACCCCCGGGCGGAGGGGGAGGTCAGCCCCAGCATTTT
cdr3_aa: CSARPPGGGGGQPQHF

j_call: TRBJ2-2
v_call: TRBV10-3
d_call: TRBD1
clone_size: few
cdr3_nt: TGTGCCATCAGTGAAGACAGGGCGGGCGGGGAGCTGTTTTTT
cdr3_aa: CAISEDRAGGELFF

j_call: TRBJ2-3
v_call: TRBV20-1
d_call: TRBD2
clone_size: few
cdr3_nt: TGCAGTGCTGGCCTCGGACTAGCGGGGGACCTTCGGTCCACAGATACGCAGTATTTT
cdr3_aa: CSAGLGLAGDLRSTDTQYF

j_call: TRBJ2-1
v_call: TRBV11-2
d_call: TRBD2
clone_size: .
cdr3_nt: TGTGCCAGCAGCTCTTATAGCGGGGGAGGATATGGTGAGCAGTTCTTC
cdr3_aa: CASSSYSGGGYGEQFF

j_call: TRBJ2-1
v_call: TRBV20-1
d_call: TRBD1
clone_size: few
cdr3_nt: TGCAGTGCTAGACATTCCCCTACAGGGGGATATTACAATGAGCAGTTCTTC
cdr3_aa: CSARHSPTGGYYNEQFF

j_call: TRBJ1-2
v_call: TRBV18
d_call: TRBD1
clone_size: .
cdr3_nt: TGTGCCAGCTCACCACCGGACAGGGACGTCTATGGCTACACCTTC
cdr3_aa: CASSPPDRDVYGYTF

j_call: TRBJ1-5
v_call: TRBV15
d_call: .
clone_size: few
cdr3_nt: TGTGCCACCAGCGGATTGGACAGTCTGAATCAGCCCCAGCATTTT
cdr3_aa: CATSGLDSLNQPQHF

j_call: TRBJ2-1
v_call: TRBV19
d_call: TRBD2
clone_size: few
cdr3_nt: TGTGCCAGTAGTAGCCAGCGGGGGAATGAGCAGTTCTTC
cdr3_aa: CASSSQRGNEQFF

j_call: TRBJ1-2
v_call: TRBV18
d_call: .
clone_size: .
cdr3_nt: TGTGCCAGCTCACCAATTGGGGGACCCAACTATGGCTACACCTTC
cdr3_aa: CASSPIGGPNYGYTF

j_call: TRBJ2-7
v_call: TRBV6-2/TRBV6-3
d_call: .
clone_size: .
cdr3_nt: TGTGCCAGCAGTTACAAACTCGGGACCCAGGGACTCGAGCAGTACTTC
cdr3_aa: CASSYKLGTQGLEQYF

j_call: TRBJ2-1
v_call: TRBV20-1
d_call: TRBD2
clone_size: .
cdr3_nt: TGCAGTGCTAGAGTAGCGGGACTAGCGGGATCGGAGCAGTTCTTC
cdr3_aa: CSARVAGLAGSEQFF

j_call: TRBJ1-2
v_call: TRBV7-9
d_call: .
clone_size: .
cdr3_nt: TGTGCCAGCAGCTATTTACAGTTTTCCTATGGCTACACCTTC
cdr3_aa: CASSYLQFSYGYTF

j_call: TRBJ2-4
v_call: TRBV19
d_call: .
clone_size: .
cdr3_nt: TGTGCCAGTAGTATGATCGGTGAGATTCAGTACTTC
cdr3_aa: CASSMIGEIQYF

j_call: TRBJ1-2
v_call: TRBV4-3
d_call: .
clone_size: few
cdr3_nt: TGCGCCAGCAGCCATGAGGGACACCCGATCTATGGCTACACCTTC
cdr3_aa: CASSHEGHPIYGYTF

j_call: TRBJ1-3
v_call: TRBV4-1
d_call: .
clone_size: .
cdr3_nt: TGCGCCAGCAGCCACCTGGACGGGAGCTCTGGAAACACCATATATTTT
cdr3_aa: CASSHLDGSSGNTIYF

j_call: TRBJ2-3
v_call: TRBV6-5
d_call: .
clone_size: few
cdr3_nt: TGTGCCAGCAGTTCACTCCTACAGGGAGTTACGCAGTATTTT
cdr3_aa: CASSSLLQGVTQYF

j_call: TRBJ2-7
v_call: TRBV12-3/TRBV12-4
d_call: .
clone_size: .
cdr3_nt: TGTGCCAGCAGTTTTGAGCCGATCTACGAGCAGTACTTC
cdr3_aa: CASSFEPIYEQYF

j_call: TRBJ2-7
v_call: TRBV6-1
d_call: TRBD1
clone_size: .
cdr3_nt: TGTGCCAGCGGATCGACAGGGTTCCCCTACGAGCAGTACTTC
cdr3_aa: CASGSTGFPYEQYF

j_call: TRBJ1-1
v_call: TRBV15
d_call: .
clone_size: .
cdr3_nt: TGTGCCACCAGCAGAGTCCTCACAGGACTGAACACTGAAGCTTTCTTT
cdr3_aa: CATSRVLTGLNTEAFF

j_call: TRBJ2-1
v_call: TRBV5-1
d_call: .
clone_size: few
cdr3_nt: TGCGCCAGCGGACAGCGGGCGTCCTCCTACAATGAGCAGTTCTTC
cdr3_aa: CASGQRASSYNEQFF

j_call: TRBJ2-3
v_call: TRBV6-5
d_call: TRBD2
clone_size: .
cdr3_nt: TGTGCCAGCAGTTACGTAAGGGAGGGGACAGATACGCAGTATTTT
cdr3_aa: CASSYVREGTDTQYF

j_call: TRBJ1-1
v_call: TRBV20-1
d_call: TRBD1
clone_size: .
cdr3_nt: TGCAGTGCTTCCGGACGACAGGGAAGATCTGAAGCTTTCTTT
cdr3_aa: CSASGRQGRSEAFF

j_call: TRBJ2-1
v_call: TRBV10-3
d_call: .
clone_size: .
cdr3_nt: TGTGCCAGCAGGTTCACCTACAATGAGCAGTTCTTC
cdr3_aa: CASRFTYNEQFF